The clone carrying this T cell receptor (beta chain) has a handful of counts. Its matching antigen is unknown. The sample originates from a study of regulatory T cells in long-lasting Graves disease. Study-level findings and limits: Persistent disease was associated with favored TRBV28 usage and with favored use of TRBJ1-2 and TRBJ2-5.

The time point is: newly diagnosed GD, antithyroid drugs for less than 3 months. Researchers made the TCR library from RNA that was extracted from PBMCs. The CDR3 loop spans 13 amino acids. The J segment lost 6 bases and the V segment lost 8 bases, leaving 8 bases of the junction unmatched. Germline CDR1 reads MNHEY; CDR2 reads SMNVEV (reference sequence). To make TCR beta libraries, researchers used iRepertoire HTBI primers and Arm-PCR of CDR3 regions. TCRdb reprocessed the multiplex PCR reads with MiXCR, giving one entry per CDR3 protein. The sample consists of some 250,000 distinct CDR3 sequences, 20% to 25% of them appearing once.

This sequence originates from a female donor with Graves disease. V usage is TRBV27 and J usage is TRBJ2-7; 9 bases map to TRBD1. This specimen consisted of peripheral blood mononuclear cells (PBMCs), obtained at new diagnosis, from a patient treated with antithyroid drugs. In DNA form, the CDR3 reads TGTGCCAGCGGAGACAGGGGGGCCAGCGAGCAGTACTTC. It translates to CASGDRGASEQYF.